These T cell receptor beta chains were read from a single sample in a study of T cells in Graves' hyperthyroidism and ophthalmopathy. TCRdb processed the multiplex PCR reads anew with MiXCR; each CDR3 protein has one entry. The table records 690,000 or so distinct CDR3 sequences, around 20% of them present only once. Sequenced input: blood. Receptors were obtained from a woman aged 45-60 years with Graves' hyperthyroidism that later progressed to Graves' ophthalmopathy. The CDR3 runs from the conserved cysteine through the conserved F or W. Fields, in order: D gene, clone size, V gene, J gene, CDR3 DNA, CDR3 protein. The D gene is left open where the match is weak. The listing skips clone size in some rows; elsewhere it reads once, few, many or a size class.

D: TRBD1
size: many
V: TRBV9
J: TRBJ1-2
DNA: TGTGCCAGCAGCGTAGCTAGGGACAGAAACTATGGCTACACCTTC
CDR3: CASSVARDRNYGYTF

D: -
size: -
V: TRBV19
J: TRBJ1-5
DNA: TGTGCCAGTAGTATTGATAGGGCCCTTAGCAATCAGCCCCAGCATTTT
CDR3: CASSIDRALSNQPQHF

D: -
size: few
V: TRBV27
J: TRBJ1-1
DNA: TGTGCCAGTACTTATGCCGGGGGGGCTACTGAAGCTTTCTTT
CDR3: CASTYAGGATEAFF

D: -
size: few
V: TRBV18
J: TRBJ1-6
DNA: TGTGCCAGCTCACCAAACCGGCCCAATAATTCACCCCTCCACTTT
CDR3: CASSPNRPNNSPLHF

D: TRBD2
size: -
V: TRBV6-1
J: TRBJ2-7
DNA: TGTGCCAGCAGCCCGGGACTAGCGGGGGGGAACGAGCAGTACTTC
CDR3: CASSPGLAGGNEQYF

D: -
size: -
V: TRBV28
J: TRBJ1-2
DNA: TGTGCCAGCAGTCCGGCCTCTGGGGGCTACACCTTC
CDR3: CASSPASGGYTF

D: -
size: -
V: TRBV12-3/TRBV12-4
J: TRBJ2-3
DNA: TGTGCCAGCAGGGGCACAGGGATGTGGGATACGCAGTATTTT
CDR3: CASRGTGMWDTQYF

D: TRBD1
size: many
V: TRBV20-1
J: TRBJ1-2
DNA: TGCAGTGCTAGCCAGGGGGTCGGCTATGGCTACACCTTC
CDR3: CSASQGVGYGYTF

D: TRBD1
size: few
V: TRBV18
J: TRBJ2-1
DNA: TGTGCCAGCTCAGCGGGACAGGGAGAGCAGTTCTTC
CDR3: CASSAGQGEQFF

D: TRBD1
size: few
V: TRBV15
J: TRBJ2-2
DNA: TGTGCCACCAGCAGATCAGACAGGGGGGAGACCGGGGAGCTGTTTTTT
CDR3: CATSRSDRGETGELFF

D: TRBD1
size: many
V: TRBV2
J: TRBJ1-4
DNA: TGTGCCAGCAGTGGAGGACAGGGGGTGGGTGAAAAACTGTTTTTT
CDR3: CASSGGQGVGEKLFF

D: -
size: many
V: TRBV5-1
J: TRBJ2-4
DNA: TGCGCCAGCGGCCCCGGAGGGGGAAACATTCAGTACTTC
CDR3: CASGPGGGNIQYF

D: -
size: many
V: TRBV5-1
J: TRBJ2-3
DNA: TGCGCCAGCAGTGCCCTATTCACAGATACGCAGTATTTT
CDR3: CASSALFTDTQYF

D: -
size: -
V: TRBV7-3
J: TRBJ1-2
DNA: TGTGCCAGCAGCGAAAAGTCGGGGGTTGGCTACACCTTC
CDR3: CASSEKSGVGYTF

D: -
size: -
V: TRBV24-1
J: TRBJ2-1
DNA: TGTGCCACCAGTGGTACGCGGGGCTCTGTGAATGAGCAGTTCTTC
CDR3: CATSGTRGSVNEQFF

D: TRBD1
size: -
V: TRBV5-8
J: TRBJ2-3
DNA: TGTGCCAGCAGCTTACCGGGACAGGGAGTCGATACGCAGTATTTT
CDR3: CASSLPGQGVDTQYF

D: -
size: few
V: TRBV27
J: TRBJ2-5
DNA: TGTGCCAGCAGTGACCACGGGGGATCGCAAGAGACCCAGTACTTC
CDR3: CASSDHGGSQETQYF

D: TRBD1
size: -
V: TRBV2
J: TRBJ1-3
DNA: TGTGCCAGCAGGGGAGGACAGGGTCTCGGAAACACCATATATTTT
CDR3: CASRGGQGLGNTIYF

D: TRBD2
size: many
V: TRBV11-2
J: TRBJ2-1
DNA: TGTGCCAGCAGCCCGCCCGGGACTAGCGGGGGTAGAGAGCAGTTCTTC
CDR3: CASSPPGTSGGREQFF

D: -
size: few
V: TRBV5-6
J: TRBJ1-5
DNA: TGTGCCAGCAGCAGGCGATGGCAGGGAGATCAGCCCCAGCATTTT
CDR3: CASSRRWQGDQPQHF

D: -
size: many
V: TRBV5-1
J: TRBJ1-4
DNA: TGCGCCAGCATGGGTGGACAGAATGAAAAACTGTTTTTT
CDR3: CASMGGQNEKLFF

D: -
size: many
V: TRBV6-6
J: TRBJ1-1
DNA: TGTGCCAGCAGTTACGGTCTTGGCGGGAACACTGAAGCTTTCTTT
CDR3: CASSYGLGGNTEAFF

D: -
size: many
V: TRBV3-1
J: TRBJ1-2
DNA: TGTGCCAGCAGCCAAGGTCGGGCCGGCTACACCTTC
CDR3: CASSQGRAGYTF

D: -
size: few
V: TRBV25-1
J: TRBJ1-5
DNA: TGTGCCAGCAGTGAACAAGATTCTTACCAGCCCCAGCATTTT
CDR3: CASSEQDSYQPQHF